One and the same sample provided the 13 T cell receptor beta chains below, sequenced in a study of identical twins. MiXCR was run by TCRdb on the 5' RACE reads, yielding one entry per CDR3 protein. The sample includes some 460,000 distinct CDR3 sequences, 14% of them seen just once. These data were also filed under a second study, of yellow fever vaccine responses in identical twins.

Sequencing was carried out using CD4+ T cells sorted from blood. The receptors shown here come from a woman between 18 and 29 years old in good health.

The J gene is TRBJ2-7, the V gene TRBV6-1; no clear D gene. The germline CDR1 and CDR2 sequences are MNHNS and SASEGT. V was trimmed by 6 bases and J by 4 bases, leaving 16 bases between them. CDR3 length equals 14 residues. DNA for the CDR3: TGTGCCAGCAGCCCCCTGAAGGCAAATTACGAGCAGTACTTC. It translates to CASSPLKANYEQYF.

This clonotype was recorded a few times. The rearrangement joins TRBV20-1 to TRBJ2-7; tentative D call: TRBD2 (7 bases). Trimming stripped 3 bases from V and 3 bases from J, with 21 bases between. CDR1 is DFQATT, CDR2 SNEGSKA, per germline (reference sequence). This CDR3 contains 16 residues. The CDR3 sequence is CSASVGGRGANYEQYF. DNA of the CDR3: TGCAGTGCTAGTGTGGGGGGACGGGGGGCCAACTACGAGCAGTACTTC.

This clonotype was counted at least ten times. This chain uses TRBV29-1 with TRBJ2-7, with D perhaps TRBD1 (5 bases). The ends were cut back, 5 bases at V and 3 bases at J, with 14 bases in the middle. Germline CDR1 reads SQVTM; CDR2 reads ANQGSEA. The CDR3 totals 13 residues. The CDR3 protein is CSVLKGNIYEQYF. As DNA, the CDR3 is TGCAGCGTTCTCAAGGGGAATATCTACGAGCAGTACTTC.

The table lists this clonotype with a few counts. This chain uses TRBV3-1 with TRBJ2-5, with 7 bases matching TRBD1. There are 15 residues in the CDR3. Germline CDR1 and CDR2: LGHDT and YNNKEL (reference sequence). J was trimmed by 6 bases and V by 2 bases; bases with no gene match: 9. The CDR3 DNA reads as TGTGCCAGCAGCCAAACCTTCGACAGGGAAAAGACCCAGTACTTC. This codes for CASSQTFDREKTQYF.

This clonotype was counted only a few times. This chain uses TRBV12-3 or TRBV12-4 with TRBJ2-1; D gene unclear. V gave up 1 base and J gave up 3 bases, with 10 bases separating them. The CDR3 sequence is 15 residues long. CDR3 sequence reads: CASSLGLGLYNEQFF. CDR3 DNA sequence: TGTGCCAGCAGTTTAGGTTTAGGGCTCTACAATGAGCAGTTCTTC.

This clonotype showed up many times. This sequence joins TRBV7-8 and TRBJ2-3; D gene uncertain. CDR1 SGHVS and CDR2 FQNEAQ come from the germline V gene. The CDR3 is 13 residues long. The V end was cut by 1 base, the J end by 5 bases, with 7 bases between. In DNA form, the CDR3 reads TGTGCCAGCAGCTTAGTACATGAAGATACGCAGTATTTT. As protein: CASSLVHEDTQYF.

The chain combines TRBV25-1 with TRBJ1-5; D remains ambiguous. CDR1 is MGHDK and CDR2 is SYGVNS in the germline V gene. The V gene lost 0 bases and the J gene lost 3 bases, with 6 bases spanning the gap. The CDR3 is made up of 14 amino acids. For the CDR3, the DNA is TGTGCCAGCAGTGAATATGGAGTCAATCAGCCCCAGCATTTT. Residues: CASSEYGVNQPQHF.

The chain combines TRBV7-8 with TRBJ2-1, with 8 nucleotides matching TRBD1. This CDR3 comprises 16 residues. In germline, CDR1 is SGHVS, CDR2 FQNEAQ. V shed 3 bases, J shed 7 bases, and the junction held 11 bases outside the gene matches. The CDR3 coding sequence is TGTGCCAGCAGCTTGTACGACAGGGGCCTATCTAATGAGCAGTTCTTC. It encodes CASSLYDRGLSNEQFF.

This clonotype was seen at least ten times. The CDR3 DNA follows: TGTGCCACCAGGCCCGGGACTAGCGGGAGAAATGAGCAGTTCTTC. This codes for CATRPGTSGRNEQFF. This chain uses TRBV24-1 with TRBJ2-1, with 14 positions matching TRBD2. The germline CDR1 and CDR2 sequences are KGHDR and SFDVKD. CDR3 length: 15 amino acids. The V and J ends lost 7 bases and 7 bases, in that order; junction bases with no gene match: 5.

Remarks on this clonotype: A read error may account for a junction end that differs from germline. The chain employs TRBV15 and TRBJ2-3, with D possibly TRBD1 on 6 matching bases. This CDR3 is 14 amino acids long. From germline, CDR1 is LNHNV and CDR2 YYDKDF (reference sequence). The CDR3, as DNA: TGTGCCACCGGCAGGGGAATATCCACAGATACGCAGTATTTT. It codes for CATGRGISTDTQYF.

This clonotype has ten or more counts. The CDR3 coding sequence is TGTGCCAGCAGTGAAGCGCTTGTGGGGACAGGGCATCGGGATACGCAGTATTTT. Protein product: CASSEALVGTGHRDTQYF. The chain is built from TRBV2 and TRBJ2-3; 9 bases map to TRBD1. This CDR3 is 18 amino acids long. V dropped 0 bases and J dropped 6; count of bases not matched to a gene: 13. Germline CDR1 SNHLY, CDR2 FYNNEI.

This chain links TRBV25-1 with TRBJ1-1; D uncertain. The length of the CDR3 is 13 residues. Trimming pared 5 bases from V and 4 bases from J, leaving 11 bases between. Looked up from germline, CDR1 is MGHDK and CDR2 is SYGVNS. The CDR3 bases are TGTGCCAGCAGTAGGATGCGAGGCACTGAAGCTTTCTTT. This sequence encodes CASSRMRGTEAFF.

The rearrangement uses TRBV4-2 and TRBJ2-1; tentative D call: TRBD1 (5 bases). V lost 0 bases to trimming and J lost 2 bases, with 11 bases between them. The CDR3 runs 16 residues. Germline V gene sequence: CDR1 LGHNA, CDR2 YNFKEQ. CDR3 DNA sequence: TGTGCCAGCAGCCAAGAAAGTCTAGGGGCCTACAATGAGCAGTTCTTC. Translating gives CASSQESLGAYNEQFF.